These T cell receptor beta chains were read from a single sample in a study of cytomegalovirus exposure and HLA in healthy donors. This table comes from immunoSEQ multiplex PCR, and its TCRdb copy is limited to in-frame clones, with some not included. The table has about 110,000 clones, around 81% seen once. The specimen was PBMCs. These receptors all stem from a woman aged 30 to 39 in good health and CMV-seronegative. CDR3s include the opening cysteine and the closing phenylalanine or tryptophan. The D gene is left open where the match is weak. Only some rows state a clone size, as once, few, many or a class for expanded clones.

D gene: TRBD2
J gene: TRBJ2-3
clone size: -
V gene: TRBV28
CDR3 DNA: TGTGCCAGCAGAATACCCCTGGGACAGACCGGACTAGCGGGAGGGCCCGGCTCAGATACGCAGTATTTT
CDR3 protein: CASRIPLGQTGLAGGPGSDTQYF

D gene: -
J gene: TRBJ2-5
clone size: -
V gene: TRBV15
CDR3 DNA: TGTGCCACCAGCATGACGAACCAAGGAGGGTTACCCCCGGAAGAGACCCAGTACTTC
CDR3 protein: CATSMTNQGGLPPEETQYF

D gene: TRBD1
J gene: TRBJ1-5
clone size: once
V gene: TRBV4-1
CDR3 DNA: TGCGCCAGCAGCTCTACCCCCGGACAGGCGAGTCAGCCCCAGCATTTT
CDR3 protein: CASSSTPGQASQPQHF

D gene: TRBD1
J gene: TRBJ2-1
clone size: -
V gene: TRBV5-4
CDR3 DNA: TGTGCCAGCAGCTCAGGGGGCCCGGTGAGGAATGAGCAGTTCTTC
CDR3 protein: CASSSGGPVRNEQFF

D gene: -
J gene: TRBJ2-5
clone size: -
V gene: TRBV11-2
CDR3 DNA: TGTGCCAGCAGCCGACTAGTGGGTGAGACCCAGTACTTC
CDR3 protein: CASSRLVGETQYF

D gene: TRBD2
J gene: TRBJ2-3
clone size: -
V gene: TRBV2
CDR3 DNA: TGTGCCAGCAGTGTTACTAGCGGGAGGCCCGCAGATACGCAGTATTTT
CDR3 protein: CASSVTSGRPADTQYF

D gene: -
J gene: TRBJ1-1
clone size: few
V gene: TRBV27
CDR3 DNA: TGTGCCAGCAATCCCTCCCTCGCGGGGACGGTTGAAGCTTTCTTT
CDR3 protein: CASNPSLAGTVEAFF

D gene: -
J gene: TRBJ1-1
clone size: -
V gene: TRBV18
CDR3 DNA: TGTGCCAGCTCACCAACAGGGACGAACACTGAAGCTTTCTTT
CDR3 protein: CASSPTGTNTEAFF

D gene: -
J gene: TRBJ2-3
clone size: -
V gene: TRBV6-5
CDR3 DNA: TGTGCCAGCAGCCTTAGCGGTCCCACAGATACGCAGTATTTT
CDR3 protein: CASSLSGPTDTQYF

D gene: -
J gene: TRBJ2-1
clone size: few
V gene: TRBV7-2
CDR3 DNA: TGTGCCAGCAGCCCGTTTAGGCGGGACAATGAGCAGTTCTTC
CDR3 protein: CASSPFRRDNEQFF

D gene: -
J gene: TRBJ1-2
clone size: -
V gene: TRBV5-1
CDR3 DNA: TGCGCCAGCAGCTTGGAGGGGGACGACAGATCTTATGGCTACACCTTC
CDR3 protein: CASSLEGDDRSYGYTF

D gene: TRBD1
J gene: TRBJ1-2
clone size: -
V gene: TRBV4-1
CDR3 DNA: TGCGCCAGCAGCCCAGAACAGGGGGTGCGCTATGGCTACACCTTC
CDR3 protein: CASSPEQGVRYGYTF

D gene: -
J gene: TRBJ2-5
clone size: -
V gene: TRBV20-1
CDR3 DNA: TGCAGTGTACTAGCCCGGGAGACCCAGTACTTC
CDR3 protein: CSVLARETQYF

D gene: -
J gene: TRBJ1-2
clone size: -
V gene: TRBV12-5
CDR3 DNA: TGTGCTAGTGGTTTGGTACTCCATGGGTTGACTTATGGCTACACCTTC
CDR3 protein: CASGLVLHGLTYGYTF

D gene: TRBD2
J gene: TRBJ2-5
clone size: -
V gene: TRBV29-1
CDR3 DNA: TGCAGCGTTGAGGCTGGGATCAGCGGGAATTCCCAAGAGACCCAGTACTTC
CDR3 protein: CSVEAGISGNSQETQYF

D gene: -
J gene: TRBJ1-2
clone size: -
V gene: TRBV4-3
CDR3 DNA: TGCGCCAGCAGCCAAGATTTCAATGGCTACACCTTC
CDR3 protein: CASSQDFNGYTF

D gene: TRBD1
J gene: TRBJ1-3
clone size: -
V gene: TRBV18
CDR3 DNA: TGTGCCAGCTCACGCTCCTCGGGCAGGGGGGATCGAAACACCATATATTTT
CDR3 protein: CASSRSSGRGDRNTIYF

D gene: -
J gene: TRBJ1-2
clone size: -
V gene: TRBV6-4
CDR3 DNA: TGTGCCAGCAGTGACCCAAAGAGACAGCTTAACTATGGCTACACCTTC
CDR3 protein: CASSDPKRQLNYGYTF

D gene: -
J gene: TRBJ2-2
clone size: -
V gene: TRBV11-1
CDR3 DNA: TGTGCCAGCAGCTCCAGGGTAGCCGGGGAGCTGTTTTTT
CDR3 protein: CASSSRVAGELFF

D gene: -
J gene: TRBJ2-7
clone size: -
V gene: TRBV28
CDR3 DNA: TGTGCCAGCAGTTCCCCCAGGGCCTACGAGCAGTACTTC
CDR3 protein: CASSSPRAYEQYF

D gene: -
J gene: TRBJ2-3
clone size: once
V gene: TRBV9
CDR3 DNA: TGTGCCAGCAGCGTAGCCTATATCACAGATACGCAGTATTTT
CDR3 protein: CASSVAYITDTQYF

D gene: -
J gene: TRBJ1-5
clone size: -
V gene: TRBV15
CDR3 DNA: TGTGCCACCAGCCCTCGGACGGGGGGACAGCCCCAGCATTTT
CDR3 protein: CATSPRTGGQPQHF

D gene: -
J gene: TRBJ2-3
clone size: once
V gene: TRBV28
CDR3 DNA: TGTGCCAGCAGTAGCGGCACAGATACGCAGTATTTT
CDR3 protein: CASSSGTDTQYF

D gene: TRBD2
J gene: TRBJ2-1
clone size: -
V gene: TRBV5-4
CDR3 DNA: TGTGCCAGCAGCTCGCCGACTAGCGGGAAAGCGAATGAGCAGTTCTTC
CDR3 protein: CASSSPTSGKANEQFF

D gene: TRBD2
J gene: TRBJ2-1
clone size: -
V gene: TRBV7-9
CDR3 DNA: TGTGCCAGCAGCTTTACGGCGGGAGGGAGCTCCTACAATGAGCAGTTCTTC
CDR3 protein: CASSFTAGGSSYNEQFF

D gene: -
J gene: TRBJ2-3
clone size: -
V gene: TRBV28
CDR3 DNA: TGTGCCAGCAAAGACGGGATGCTTACGCAGTATTTT
CDR3 protein: CASKDGMLTQYF

D gene: -
J gene: TRBJ1-5
clone size: -
V gene: TRBV6-5
CDR3 DNA: TGTGCCAGCAGTTACTCGTACGGGGTTCAGCCCCAGCATTTT
CDR3 protein: CASSYSYGVQPQHF

D gene: -
J gene: TRBJ2-7
clone size: -
V gene: TRBV10-3
CDR3 DNA: TGTGCCATCAGTGAACAACGGGGCTACGAGCAGTACTTC
CDR3 protein: CAISEQRGYEQYF

D gene: -
J gene: TRBJ2-3
clone size: once
V gene: TRBV28
CDR3 DNA: TGTGCCAGCAGTTTAATCCGGGGAGTAGATACGCAGTATTTT
CDR3 protein: CASSLIRGVDTQYF

D gene: TRBD2
J gene: TRBJ2-1
clone size: -
V gene: TRBV30
CDR3 DNA: TGTGCCTGGAGCCCAAACTTCTTAGCGGGAGTCTCAAACTCCTACAATGAGCAGTTCTTC
CDR3 protein: CAWSPNFLAGVSNSYNEQFF

D gene: -
J gene: TRBJ2-1
clone size: -
V gene: TRBV7-6
CDR3 DNA: TGTGCCAGCAGCTTAGCGGGAGCTTACAATGAGCAGTTCTTC
CDR3 protein: CASSLAGAYNEQFF

D gene: -
J gene: TRBJ1-1
clone size: -
V gene: TRBV5-1
CDR3 DNA: TGCGCCAGCAGTCCCGGAGCGGGGCCCAGGAACACTGAAGCTTTCTTT
CDR3 protein: CASSPGAGPRNTEAFF

D gene: -
J gene: TRBJ2-1
clone size: -
V gene: TRBV7-9
CDR3 DNA: TGTGCCAGCAGCTTATCCCGTGACTTGGATGAGCAGTTCTTC
CDR3 protein: CASSLSRDLDEQFF

D gene: -
J gene: TRBJ2-1
clone size: -
V gene: TRBV5-1
CDR3 DNA: TGCGCCAGCACCTCAGGCTCCTACAATGAGCAGTTCTTC
CDR3 protein: CASTSGSYNEQFF

D gene: TRBD2
J gene: TRBJ2-7
clone size: -
V gene: TRBV28
CDR3 DNA: TGTGCCAGCAGTTTTGGGGGCCTTCGGGGGGGGGACTCCTACGAGCAGTACTTC
CDR3 protein: CASSFGGLRGGDSYEQYF

D gene: TRBD2
J gene: TRBJ2-3
clone size: -
V gene: TRBV4-2
CDR3 DNA: TGTGCCAGCAGCGAACTAGCGTTCGAGACAGATACGCAGTATTTT
CDR3 protein: CASSELAFETDTQYF

D gene: -
J gene: TRBJ2-7
clone size: -
V gene: TRBV27
CDR3 DNA: TGTGCCAGCTCGAAAGATAGCGGCTACGAGCAGTACTTC
CDR3 protein: CASSKDSGYEQYF

D gene: TRBD1
J gene: TRBJ2-7
clone size: -
V gene: TRBV6-1
CDR3 DNA: TGTGCCAGCAGCGAAATGCAGGGGGCGGGGGAGCAGTACTTC
CDR3 protein: CASSEMQGAGEQYF

D gene: TRBD1
J gene: TRBJ2-7
clone size: -
V gene: TRBV14
CDR3 DNA: TGTGCCAGCAGCCTAACCGGTCCGGGACAGGCCTACGAGCAGTACTTC
CDR3 protein: CASSLTGPGQAYEQYF

D gene: -
J gene: TRBJ2-1
clone size: -
V gene: TRBV27
CDR3 DNA: TGTGCCAGCAGTGCGTATGATGAGCAGTTCTTC
CDR3 protein: CASSAYDEQFF

D gene: -
J gene: TRBJ2-7
clone size: -
V gene: TRBV6-1
CDR3 DNA: TGTGCCAGCATTGGTCTAGTTTCCTACGAGCAGTACTTC
CDR3 protein: CASIGLVSYEQYF

D gene: TRBD1
J gene: TRBJ2-5
clone size: -
V gene: TRBV5-1
CDR3 DNA: TGCGCCAGCTCCGACAGGGTGGAGGAGACCCAGTACTTC
CDR3 protein: CASSDRVEETQYF